The rows below give T cell receptor beta chains drawn from one sample of a study of Ad26.COV2.S vaccination and SARS-CoV-2 variants. Profiled with immunoSEQ multiplex PCR; TCRdb holds only in-frame clones, not every one. The sample lists about 440,000 clones; 90% were seen once. Source: peripheral blood, taken in a trial of Ad26.COV2.S vaccine versus placebo. The receptors were gathered from a person aged 18-65 years who received the Ad26.COV2.S COVID-19 vaccine or a placebo. Both conserved end residues are part of each CDR3. Each record gives: J gene, clone size, D gene, V gene, CDR3 length, CDR3 DNA, CDR3 protein. The D gene is left open where the match is weak. Rows may omit the clone size; those that give it use once, few, many or a size class.

>TRBJ2-7|NA|NA|TRBV19|12
TGTGCCAGTATACGAGCGGTCTGCGAGCAGTACTTC
CASIRAVCEQYF
>TRBJ1-5|NA|NA|TRBV6-5|15
TGTGCCAGCAGTTACTCGGGGGGCGCAGGACAGCCCCAGCATTTT
CASSYSGGAGQPQHF
>TRBJ2-7|once|TRBD2|TRBV29-1|17
TGCAGCGTTGCCCGGACTAGCGGGAGGGCCCAGGGAGACGAGCAGTACTTC
CSVARTSGRAQGDEQYF
>TRBJ1-1|once|NA|TRBV27|12
TGTGCCAGCGGCCGCAGGGTATCTGAAGCTTTCTTT
CASGRRVSEAFF
>TRBJ2-3|NA|TRBD1|TRBV7-9|17
TGTGCCAGCAGCTCCATTTGGGCAGGGGGAGACGCAGATACGCAGTATTTT
CASSSIWAGGDADTQYF
>TRBJ2-3|NA|NA|TRBV15|16
TGTGCCACCAGGCTCCAGGGAGACTACAATACAGATACGCAGTATTTT
CATRLQGDYNTDTQYF
>TRBJ2-1|once|NA|TRBV4-2|12
TGTGCCAGCAGCCAAGGGGATAGAGAGCAGTTCTTC
CASSQGDREQFF
>TRBJ1-5|NA|NA|TRBV6-2/TRBV6-3|19
TGTGCCAGCAGTTTCACTACCCAATGGACCGCCGGGGGGGATCAGCCCCAGCATTTT
CASSFTTQWTAGGDQPQHF
>TRBJ1-6|NA|TRBD1|TRBV10-3|14
TGTGCCATCAGCCTGACAGGGAGTAATTCACCCCTCCACTTT
CAISLTGSNSPLHF
>TRBJ2-1|once|NA|TRBV27|13
TGTGCCAGCAGTTTTGGGGGGCTGAATGAGCAGTTCTTC
CASSFGGLNEQFF
>TRBJ2-7|NA|NA|TRBV7-8|15
TGTGCCAGCAGCTTTCGTCGGGAGTCGGTCTACGAGCAGTACTTC
CASSFRRESVYEQYF
>TRBJ1-1|NA|TRBD1|TRBV11-2|15
TGTGCCAGCAGCTTAGGGACAGGGATTGGCACTGAAGCTTTCTTT
CASSLGTGIGTEAFF
>TRBJ2-7|NA|NA|TRBV9|14
TGTGCCAGCAGCCCCTTCCGGGAAGGTTACGAGCAGTACTTC
CASSPFREGYEQYF
>TRBJ2-5|NA|NA|TRBV11-2|13
TGTGCCAGCAGCCGACGCCCGGGGGAGACCCAGTACTTC
CASSRRPGETQYF
>TRBJ2-2|NA|NA|TRBV5-8|12
TGTGCCAGCAGTTGGGGGACCGGGGAGCTGTTTTTT
CASSWGTGELFF
>TRBJ2-5|NA|TRBD2|TRBV3-1/TRBV3-2|15
TGTGCCAGCAGCCAAGCTGCGGGAGGAGGGGAGACCCAGTACTTC
CASSQAAGGGETQYF
>TRBJ2-5|NA|NA|TRBV5-4|12
TGTGCCAGCAGCAGTACATTAGAGACCCAGTACTTC
CASSSTLETQYF
>TRBJ2-2|NA|NA|TRBV5-1|15
TGCGCCAGCAGCCCCGAGAATTCGCGGGGCGGGGAGCTGTTTTTT
CASSPENSRGGELFF
>TRBJ2-3|NA|TRBD2|TRBV11-2|15
TGTGCCAGCAGCTCGACAGCGGGAGCCTCAGATACGCAGTATTTT
CASSSTAGASDTQYF
>TRBJ2-5|NA|TRBD2|TRBV19|15
TGTGCCAGTAGTATGGCGGGAGCCGTCCAAGAGACCCAGTACTTC
CASSMAGAVQETQYF
>TRBJ2-7|NA|NA|TRBV11-2|14
TGTGCCAGCAGCTTAGAGGCGGGGACCTACGAGCAGTACTTC
CASSLEAGTYEQYF
>TRBJ2-1|NA|TRBD2|TRBV27|14
TGTGCCAGCGGCCTAGCGGGCTCCTACAATGAGCAGTTCTTC
CASGLAGSYNEQFF
>TRBJ2-1|NA|NA|TRBV4-3|13
TGCGCCAGCAGCCAAGAAGGGTGGAATGAGCAGTTCTTC
CASSQEGWNEQFF
>TRBJ2-1|NA|NA|TRBV7-6|13
TGTGCCAGCAGCTTAATCGGGGCCCATGAGCAGTTCTTC
CASSLIGAHEQFF
>TRBJ2-1|NA|TRBD1|TRBV19|14
TGTGCCAGTAGGGGGACAGGGAGTTTGAATGAGCAGTTCTTC
CASRGTGSLNEQFF
>TRBJ1-6|NA|TRBD1|TRBV28|15
TGTGCCAGCAGTTTATTCAGGGGGCGTAATTCACCCCTCCACTTT
CASSLFRGRNSPLHF
>TRBJ2-7|NA|NA|TRBV10-2|14
TGCGCCAGCGGCTCCCTGGATGCCTCCTACGAGCAGTACTTC
CASGSLDASYEQYF
>TRBJ2-1|NA|NA|TRBV7-2|18
TGTGCCAGCAGCTTGGGGGAGGAAGACTTCTTTACTCACAATGAGCAGTTCTTC
CASSLGEEDFFTHNEQFF
>TRBJ2-1|NA|NA|TRBV6-5|15
TGTGCCAGCAGTTACTCGATAGGTGCCAGCAATGAGCAGTTCTTC
CASSYSIGASNEQFF
>TRBJ2-4|NA|NA|TRBV2|13
TGTGCCAGCAGCCCCGACCCTCGGAACATTCAGTACTTC
CASSPDPRNIQYF
>TRBJ2-7|NA|NA|TRBV2|14
TGTGCCAGCAGTACCGCAATGATGACATACGAGCAGTACTTC
CASSTAMMTYEQYF
>TRBJ2-3|NA|NA|TRBV5-6|15
TGTGCCAGCAGCTTGACGTGGGCTAGTACAGATACGCAGTATTTT
CASSLTWASTDTQYF
>TRBJ2-3|once|TRBD2|TRBV11-2|17
TGTGCCAGCAGCTTGACTCGCGAAGCGGGAACATCAGGGACGCAGTATTTT
CASSLTREAGTSGTQYF
>TRBJ2-7|few|NA|TRBV5-4|15
TGTGCCAGCAGCTTGGGGGGACAACGATCCTACGAGCAGTACTTC
CASSLGGQRSYEQYF
>TRBJ2-3|NA|NA|TRBV12-3/TRBV12-4|11
TGTGCCAGCAGCGCGGGAGATACGCAGTATTTT
CASSAGDTQYF
>TRBJ2-1|NA|NA|TRBV3-1/TRBV3-2|14
TGTGCCAGCAGCCACCCCGATTCGGGTTATGAGCAGTTCTTC
CASSHPDSGYEQFF
>TRBJ1-2|NA|TRBD1|TRBV25-1|17
TGTGCCAGCAGTGAATATGGACAGGGGAACAAACTCTATGGCTACACCTTC
CASSEYGQGNKLYGYTF
>TRBJ2-5|NA|NA|TRBV27|13
TGTGCCAGCAGTTTTGGCACCCTGGAGACCCAGTACTTC
CASSFGTLETQYF
>TRBJ2-7|NA|NA|TRBV29-1|12
TGCAGCGTTGCACAGGGTATATCGGAGCAGTACTTC
CSVAQGISEQYF
>TRBJ2-7|NA|NA|TRBV6-5|11
TGTGCCAGCAGATCCCCCTACGAGCAGTACTTC
CASRSPYEQYF
>TRBJ2-5|NA|NA|TRBV29-1|10
TGCAGCGCCTTAGGGGAGACCCAGTACTTC
CSALGETQYF
>TRBJ2-3|NA|TRBD1|TRBV28|16
TGTGCCAGCAGTGACCGGGACAGGGGGCGGACAGATACGCAGTATTTT
CASSDRDRGRTDTQYF